Detailed here is one T cell receptor (beta chain). No antigen is known for it. Read sequence stops 3 residues before the CDR3 end, and the germline J gene provides the missing end. CVID and control samples used equivalent genomic DNA input. TCRdb's copy holds only in-frame clones and misses some; the assay was immunoSEQ multiplex PCR. The listing records about 15,000 clones. This record belongs to a study of T cell clonality in common variable immunodeficiency. Germline V gives CDR1 MDHEN, CDR2 SYDVKM. CDR3 length: 18 amino acids. The V gene lost 2 bases and the J gene lost 1 base, with 20 bases spanning the gap. Findings and limits, study-wide: Compared with healthy controls, CVID subjects showed increased TCRbeta clonality, mostly in about a third. Reportedly, TCR beta sequences from common variable immunodeficiency showed fewer deletions and N-nucleotide insertions.

Caucasian heritage predominated among both patients and controls. CVID subjects had received replacement immunoglobulin for at least one year. The source material was peripheral blood mononuclear cells. The receptor's source is a human donor with common variable immunodeficiency. The V and J genes are TRBV28 and TRBJ1-1, with TRBD1 as a possible D gene (5 bases). CDR3 residues: CASSLGQGVKLENTEAFF. The part of the CDR3 DNA that was read is TGTGCCAGCAGTTTAGGGCAGGGAGTAAAGCTGGAGAACACTGAA.